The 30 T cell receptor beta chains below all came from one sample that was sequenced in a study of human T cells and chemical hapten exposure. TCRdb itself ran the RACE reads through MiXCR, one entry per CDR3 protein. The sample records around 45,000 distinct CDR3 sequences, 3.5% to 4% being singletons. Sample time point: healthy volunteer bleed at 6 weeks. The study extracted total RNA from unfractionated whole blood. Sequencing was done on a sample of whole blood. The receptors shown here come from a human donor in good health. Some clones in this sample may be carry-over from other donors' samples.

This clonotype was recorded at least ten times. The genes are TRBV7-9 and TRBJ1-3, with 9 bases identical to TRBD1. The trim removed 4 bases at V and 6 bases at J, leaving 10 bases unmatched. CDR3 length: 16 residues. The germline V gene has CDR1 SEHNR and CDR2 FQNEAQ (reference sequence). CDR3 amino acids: CASSSDGQGNLNTIYF. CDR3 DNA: TGTGCCAGCAGCTCAGACGGACAGGGGAATCTAAACACCATATATTTT.

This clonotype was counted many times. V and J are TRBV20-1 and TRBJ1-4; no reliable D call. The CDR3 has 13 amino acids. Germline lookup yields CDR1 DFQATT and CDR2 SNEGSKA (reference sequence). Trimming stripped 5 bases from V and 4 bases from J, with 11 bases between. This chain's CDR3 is CSASDGVNEKLFF. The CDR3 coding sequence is TGCAGTGCTTCTGACGGCGTTAATGAAAAACTGTTTTTT.

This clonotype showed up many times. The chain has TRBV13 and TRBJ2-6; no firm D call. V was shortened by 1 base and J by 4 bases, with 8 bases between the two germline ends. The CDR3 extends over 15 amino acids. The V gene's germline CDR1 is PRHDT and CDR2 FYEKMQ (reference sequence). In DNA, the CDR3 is TGTGCCAGCAGCTTAGCATTCTCCGGGGCCAACGTCCTGACTTTC. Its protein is CASSLAFSGANVLTF.

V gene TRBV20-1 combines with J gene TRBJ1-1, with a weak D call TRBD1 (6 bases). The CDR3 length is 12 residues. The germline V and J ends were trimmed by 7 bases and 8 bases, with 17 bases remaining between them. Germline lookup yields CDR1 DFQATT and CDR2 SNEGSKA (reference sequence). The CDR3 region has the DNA TGCAGTGAAAGGGGGAAGCGTTTAGAAGCTTTCTTT. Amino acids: CSERGKRLEAFF.

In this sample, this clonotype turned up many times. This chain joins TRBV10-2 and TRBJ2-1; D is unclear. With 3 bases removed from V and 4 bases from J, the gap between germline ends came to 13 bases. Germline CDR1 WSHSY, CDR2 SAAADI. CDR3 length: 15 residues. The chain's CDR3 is CASSDTHDVYNEQFF. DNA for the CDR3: TGCGCCAGCAGTGATACGCACGACGTGTACAATGAGCAGTTCTTC.

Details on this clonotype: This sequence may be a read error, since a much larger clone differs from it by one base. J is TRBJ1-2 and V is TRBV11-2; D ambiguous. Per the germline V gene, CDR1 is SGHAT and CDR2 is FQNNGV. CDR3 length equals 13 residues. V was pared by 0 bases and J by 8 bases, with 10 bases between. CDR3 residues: CASSLDPLLGYTF. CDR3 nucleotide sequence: TGTGCCAGCAGCTTAGATCCGTTGCTCGGCTACACCTTC.

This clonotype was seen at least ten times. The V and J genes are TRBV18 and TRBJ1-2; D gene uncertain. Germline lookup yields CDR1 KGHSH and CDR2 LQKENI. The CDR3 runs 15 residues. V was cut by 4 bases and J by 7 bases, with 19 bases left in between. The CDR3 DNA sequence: TGTGCCAGCTCACTTCGGCGTGGTCCCTTGGGTGGCTACACCTTC. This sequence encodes CASSLRRGPLGGYTF. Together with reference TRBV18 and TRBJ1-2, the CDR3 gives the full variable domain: NAGVMQNPRHLVRRRGQEARLRCSPMKGHSHVYWYRQLPEEGLKFMVYLQKENIIDESGMPKERFSAEFPKEGPSILRIQQVVRGDSAAYFCASSLRRGPLGGYTFGSGTRLTVV.

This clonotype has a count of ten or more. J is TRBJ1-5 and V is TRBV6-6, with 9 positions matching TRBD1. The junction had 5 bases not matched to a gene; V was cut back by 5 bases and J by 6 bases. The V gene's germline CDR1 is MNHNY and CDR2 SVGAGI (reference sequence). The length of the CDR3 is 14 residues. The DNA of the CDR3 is TGTGCCAGCAGTAAACAGGGGGCTCGTCAGCCCCAGCATTTT. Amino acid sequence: CASSKQGARQPQHF.

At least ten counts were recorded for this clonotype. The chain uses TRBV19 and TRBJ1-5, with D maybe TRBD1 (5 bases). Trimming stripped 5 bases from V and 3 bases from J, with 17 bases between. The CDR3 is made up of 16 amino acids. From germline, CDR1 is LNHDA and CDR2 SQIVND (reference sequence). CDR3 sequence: CASSASGTRNNQPQHF. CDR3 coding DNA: TGTGCCAGTAGTGCATCCGGGACTCGCAACAATCAGCCCCAGCATTTT.

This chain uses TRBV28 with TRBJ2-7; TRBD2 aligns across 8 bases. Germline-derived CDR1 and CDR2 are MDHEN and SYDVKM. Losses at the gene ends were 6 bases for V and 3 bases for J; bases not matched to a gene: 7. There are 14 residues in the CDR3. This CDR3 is CASSAGLGSYEQYF. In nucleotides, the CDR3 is TGTGCCAGCAGCGCGGGACTAGGGAGCTACGAGCAGTACTTC.

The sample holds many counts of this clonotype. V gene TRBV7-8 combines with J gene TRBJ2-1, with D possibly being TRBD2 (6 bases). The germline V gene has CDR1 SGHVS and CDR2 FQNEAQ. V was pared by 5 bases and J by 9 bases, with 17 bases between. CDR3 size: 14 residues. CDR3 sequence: CASSPSALAGEQFF. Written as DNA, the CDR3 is TGTGCCAGCAGCCCGAGCGCACTAGCAGGTGAGCAGTTCTTC.

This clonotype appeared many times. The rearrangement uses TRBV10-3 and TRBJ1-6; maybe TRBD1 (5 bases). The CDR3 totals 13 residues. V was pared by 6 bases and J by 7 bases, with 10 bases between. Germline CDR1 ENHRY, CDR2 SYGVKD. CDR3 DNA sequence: TGTGCCATCAGGGGGGGTGTAAATTCACCCCTCCACTTT. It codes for CAIRGGVNSPLHF.

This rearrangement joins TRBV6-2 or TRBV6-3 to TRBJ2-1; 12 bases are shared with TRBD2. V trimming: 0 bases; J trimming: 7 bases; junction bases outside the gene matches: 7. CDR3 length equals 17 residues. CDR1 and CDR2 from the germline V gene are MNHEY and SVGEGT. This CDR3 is CASSYSWTSGISNEQFF. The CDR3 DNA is TGTGCCAGCAGTTACTCGTGGACTAGCGGGATTTCGAATGAGCAGTTCTTC.

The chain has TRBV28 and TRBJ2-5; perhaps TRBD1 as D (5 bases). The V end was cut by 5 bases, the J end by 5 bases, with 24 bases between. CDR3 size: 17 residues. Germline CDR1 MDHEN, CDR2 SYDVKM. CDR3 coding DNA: TGTGCCAGCAGTGGGGCCCCGACTCTAGGGATTTTGGAGACCCAGTACTTC. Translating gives CASSGAPTLGILETQYF.

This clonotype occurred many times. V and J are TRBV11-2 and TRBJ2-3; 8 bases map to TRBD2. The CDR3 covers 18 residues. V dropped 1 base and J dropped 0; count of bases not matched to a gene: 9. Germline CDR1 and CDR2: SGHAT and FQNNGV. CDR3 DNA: TGTGCCAGCAGCTTAGGTCTTCGCGGGAGGCCTAGCACAGATACGCAGTATTTT. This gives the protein CASSLGLRGRPSTDTQYF.

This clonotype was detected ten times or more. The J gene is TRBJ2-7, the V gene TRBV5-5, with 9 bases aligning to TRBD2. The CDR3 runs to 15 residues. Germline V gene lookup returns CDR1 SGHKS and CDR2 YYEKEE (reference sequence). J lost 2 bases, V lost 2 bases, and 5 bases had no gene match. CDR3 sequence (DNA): TGTGCCAGCAGCTTTTGGGCGGGAGGGCCCTACGAGCAGTACTTC. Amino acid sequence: CASSFWAGGPYEQYF.

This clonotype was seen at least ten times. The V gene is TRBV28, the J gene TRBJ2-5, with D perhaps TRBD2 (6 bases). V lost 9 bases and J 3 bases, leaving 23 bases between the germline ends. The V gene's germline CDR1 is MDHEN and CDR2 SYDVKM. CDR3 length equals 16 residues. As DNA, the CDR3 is TGTGCCAGTCGATCGGGTAGCGGTCGAGGTGAAGAGACCCAGTACTTC. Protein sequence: CASRSGSGRGEETQYF.

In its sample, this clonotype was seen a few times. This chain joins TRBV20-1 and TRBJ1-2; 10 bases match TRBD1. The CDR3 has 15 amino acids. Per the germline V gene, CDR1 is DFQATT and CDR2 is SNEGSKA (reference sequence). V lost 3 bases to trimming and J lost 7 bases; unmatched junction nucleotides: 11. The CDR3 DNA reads TGCAGTGCTAGGGAAGCCGGGACAGGGGATTTTGGCTACACCTTC. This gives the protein CSAREAGTGDFGYTF.

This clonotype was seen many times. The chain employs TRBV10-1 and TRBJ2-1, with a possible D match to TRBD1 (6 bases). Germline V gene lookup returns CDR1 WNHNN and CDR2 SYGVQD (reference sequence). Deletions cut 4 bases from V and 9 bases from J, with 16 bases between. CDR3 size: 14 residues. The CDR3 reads CASSGKGTSGEQFF. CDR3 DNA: TGCGCCAGCAGTGGCAAAGGGACAAGCGGTGAGCAGTTCTTC.

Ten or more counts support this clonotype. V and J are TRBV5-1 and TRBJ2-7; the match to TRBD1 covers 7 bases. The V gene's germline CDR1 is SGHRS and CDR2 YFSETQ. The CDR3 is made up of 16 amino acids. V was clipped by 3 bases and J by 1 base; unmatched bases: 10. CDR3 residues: CASSWATGTASYEQYF. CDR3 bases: TGCGCCAGCAGCTGGGCAACCGGGACAGCTTCCTACGAGCAGTACTTC.

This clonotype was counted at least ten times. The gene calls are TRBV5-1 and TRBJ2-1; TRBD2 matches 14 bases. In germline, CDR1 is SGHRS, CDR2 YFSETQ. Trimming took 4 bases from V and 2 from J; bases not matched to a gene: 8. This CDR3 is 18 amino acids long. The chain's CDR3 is CASSLGLAGAPTYNEQFF. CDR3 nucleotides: TGCGCCAGCAGCCTGGGACTAGCGGGAGCGCCGACCTACAATGAGCAGTTCTTC.

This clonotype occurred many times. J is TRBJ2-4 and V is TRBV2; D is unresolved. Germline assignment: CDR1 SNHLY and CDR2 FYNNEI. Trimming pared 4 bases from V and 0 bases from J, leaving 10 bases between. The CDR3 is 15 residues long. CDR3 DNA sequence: TGTGCCAGCAGTGTAACAACCCTAGCCAAAAACATTCAGTACTTC. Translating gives CASSVTTLAKNIQYF.

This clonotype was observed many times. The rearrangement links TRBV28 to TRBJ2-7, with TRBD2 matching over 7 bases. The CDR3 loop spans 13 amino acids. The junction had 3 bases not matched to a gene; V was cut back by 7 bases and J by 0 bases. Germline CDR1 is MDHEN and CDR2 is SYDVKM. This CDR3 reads CASTGGVSYEQYF. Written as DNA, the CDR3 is TGTGCCAGCACGGGGGGAGTCTCCTACGAGCAGTACTTC.

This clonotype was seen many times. As DNA, the CDR3 is TGTGCCTGGAGTGCCGGGACGTCTCCCGAGCAGTACTTC. Residues: CAWSAGTSPEQYF. The chain recombines TRBV30 with TRBJ2-7; the D call may be TRBD1 or TRBD2 (5 bases each). The germline V and J ends were trimmed by 1 base and 6 bases, with 13 bases remaining between them. This CDR3 contains 13 residues. In germline, CDR1 is GTSNPN, CDR2 SVGIG (reference sequence).

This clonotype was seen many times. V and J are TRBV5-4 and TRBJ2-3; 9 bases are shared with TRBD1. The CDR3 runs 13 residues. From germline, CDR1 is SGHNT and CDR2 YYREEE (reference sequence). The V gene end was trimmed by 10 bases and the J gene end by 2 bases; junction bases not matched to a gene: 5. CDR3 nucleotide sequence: TGTGCCTGGGGACAGGGTAACACAGATACGCAGTATTTT. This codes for CAWGQGNTDTQYF.

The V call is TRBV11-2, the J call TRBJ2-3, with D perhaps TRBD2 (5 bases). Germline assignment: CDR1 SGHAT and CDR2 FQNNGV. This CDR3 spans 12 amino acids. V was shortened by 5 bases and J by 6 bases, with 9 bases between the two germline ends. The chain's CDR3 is CASSVWEDTQYF. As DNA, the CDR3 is TGTGCCAGCAGCGTTTGGGAGGATACGCAGTATTTT.

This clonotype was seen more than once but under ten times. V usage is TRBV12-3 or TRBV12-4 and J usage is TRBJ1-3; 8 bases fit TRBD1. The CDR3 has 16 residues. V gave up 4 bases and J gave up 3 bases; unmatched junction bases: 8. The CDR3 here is CASSYGAGGFGNTIYF. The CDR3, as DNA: TGTGCCAGCAGTTACGGGGCAGGGGGCTTTGGAAACACCATATATTTT.

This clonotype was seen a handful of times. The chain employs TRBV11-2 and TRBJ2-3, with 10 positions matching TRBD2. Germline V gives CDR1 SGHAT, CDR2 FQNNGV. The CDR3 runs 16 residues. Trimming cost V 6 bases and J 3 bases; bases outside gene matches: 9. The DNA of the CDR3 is TGTGCCAGCAGTTCAGGACCTAGCGGGAGTACAGATACGCAGTATTTT. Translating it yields CASSSGPSGSTDTQYF.

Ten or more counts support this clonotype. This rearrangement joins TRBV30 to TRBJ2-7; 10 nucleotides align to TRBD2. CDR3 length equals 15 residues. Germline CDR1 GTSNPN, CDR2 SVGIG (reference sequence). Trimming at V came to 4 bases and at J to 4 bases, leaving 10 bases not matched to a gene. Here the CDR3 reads CAWMFRSGRAYEQYF. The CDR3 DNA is TGTGCCTGGATGTTCCGAAGCGGGAGGGCGTACGAGCAGTACTTC.

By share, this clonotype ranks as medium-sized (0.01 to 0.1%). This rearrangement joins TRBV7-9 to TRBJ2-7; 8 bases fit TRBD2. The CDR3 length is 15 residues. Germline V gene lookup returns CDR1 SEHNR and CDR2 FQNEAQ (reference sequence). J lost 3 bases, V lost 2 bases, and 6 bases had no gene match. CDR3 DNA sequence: TGTGCCAGCAGCTTACTGAGCGGGAGAGGCTACGAGCAGTACTTC. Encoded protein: CASSLLSGRGYEQYF. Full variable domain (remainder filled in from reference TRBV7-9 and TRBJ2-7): DTGVSQNPRHKITKRGQNVTFRCDPISEHNRLYWYRQTLGQGPEFLTYFQNEAQLEKSRLLSDRFSAERPKGSFSTLEIQRTEQGDSAMYLCASSLLSGRGYEQYFGPGTRLTVT.